This T cell receptor beta chain was sequenced during a study of T cell responses to AZD1222 COVID-19 vaccine. The method was immunoSEQ multiplex PCR; TCRdb's version includes in-frame clones alone and lacks a portion of them. The repertoire includes 100,000 or so clones, nearly 90% of them detected once, and approximately 45% sits in the top ten. V shed 4 bases, J shed 10 bases, and the junction held 1 base outside the gene matches. Germline V gene lookup returns CDR1 KGHSH and CDR2 LQKENI. The CDR3 is 13 residues long. The sequence was obtained from an adult who received the AZD1222 COVID-19 vaccine. The sequenced sample was peripheral blood, obtained 28 days after the second AZD1222 dose. V gene TRBV18 combines with J gene TRBJ1-6; TRBD1 matches 10 bases. The CDR3 reads CASSRDRGSPLHF. The CDR3 DNA is TGTGCCAGCTCACGGGACAGGGGATCACCCCTCCACTTT.